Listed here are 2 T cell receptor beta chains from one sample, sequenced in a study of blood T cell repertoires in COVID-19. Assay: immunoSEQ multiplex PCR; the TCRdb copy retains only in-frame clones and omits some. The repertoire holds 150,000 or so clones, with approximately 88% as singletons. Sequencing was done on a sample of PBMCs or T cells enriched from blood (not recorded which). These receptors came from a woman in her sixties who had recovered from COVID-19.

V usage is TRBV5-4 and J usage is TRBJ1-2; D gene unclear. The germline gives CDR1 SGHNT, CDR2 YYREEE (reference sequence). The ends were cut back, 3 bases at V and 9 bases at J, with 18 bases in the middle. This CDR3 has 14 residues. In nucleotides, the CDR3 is TGTGCCAGCAGCTGGGAAGCCGGCCTCGGGAGCTACACCTTC. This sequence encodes CASSWEAGLGSYTF.

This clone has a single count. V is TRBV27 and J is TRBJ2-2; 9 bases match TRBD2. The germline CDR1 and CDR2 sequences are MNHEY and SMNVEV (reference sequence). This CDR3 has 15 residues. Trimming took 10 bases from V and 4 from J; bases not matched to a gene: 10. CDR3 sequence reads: CATSYSRGGTGELFF. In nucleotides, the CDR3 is TGTGCCACCTCCTACTCGCGGGGGGGCACCGGGGAGCTGTTTTTT.